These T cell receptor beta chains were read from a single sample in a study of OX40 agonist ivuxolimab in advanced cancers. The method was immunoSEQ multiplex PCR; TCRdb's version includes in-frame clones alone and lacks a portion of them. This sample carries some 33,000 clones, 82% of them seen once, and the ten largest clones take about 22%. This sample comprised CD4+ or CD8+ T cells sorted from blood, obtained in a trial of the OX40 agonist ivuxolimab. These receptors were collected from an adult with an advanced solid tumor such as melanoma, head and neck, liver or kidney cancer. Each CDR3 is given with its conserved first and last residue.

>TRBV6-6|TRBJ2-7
CVVRREGGYEQYF
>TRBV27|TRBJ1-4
CASSLEQGAYEKLFF
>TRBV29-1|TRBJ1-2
CSVGSNGYTF
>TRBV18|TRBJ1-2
CASTEDRGRNYGYTF
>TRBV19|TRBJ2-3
CASSFGGTTDTQYF
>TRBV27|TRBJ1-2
CASSIDRQANYGYTF
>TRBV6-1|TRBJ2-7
CASSEPALGVDEQYF
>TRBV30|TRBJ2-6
CAWLGQGSSGANVLTF
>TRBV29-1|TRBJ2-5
CSGELGTSQETQYF
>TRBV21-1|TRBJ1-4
CASSKVGATNEKLFF
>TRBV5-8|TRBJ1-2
CASSFRQGDGYGYTF
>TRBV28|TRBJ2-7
CASSLVPSLSEQYF
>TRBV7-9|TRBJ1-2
CASSLGQGSNYGYTF
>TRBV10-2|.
CASSELGNNYEQYF
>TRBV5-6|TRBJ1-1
CASSLDWNTEAFF
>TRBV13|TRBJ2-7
CASSGRTGADEQYF
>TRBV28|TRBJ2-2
CASSSEREINTGELFF
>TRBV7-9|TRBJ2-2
CASSPLAGGRTGELFF
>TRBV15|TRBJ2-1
CATSRDLAWTSGANEQFF
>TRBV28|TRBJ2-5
CASTPRTGEGVETQYF
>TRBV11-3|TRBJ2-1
CASSPGQFREQFF
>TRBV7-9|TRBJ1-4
CASSFTRGGRGEKLFF
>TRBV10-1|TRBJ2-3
CASSEEDGVAGVDTQYF
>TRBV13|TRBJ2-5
CASRRLAGWETQYF
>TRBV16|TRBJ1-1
CASSISGTPGVAEAFF
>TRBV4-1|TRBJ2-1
CASSQDRSGGFWNEQFF
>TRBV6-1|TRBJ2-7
CASSRSGTDSYEQYF
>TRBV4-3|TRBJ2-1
CASSQDRLTNEQFF
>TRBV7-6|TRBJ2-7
CASSSGQFGVGEQYF
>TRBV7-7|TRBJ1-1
CASSTRQGLNTEAFF
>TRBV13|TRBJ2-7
CASSLDSSGSYEQYF
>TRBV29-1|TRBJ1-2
CSAHLGQSGYTF
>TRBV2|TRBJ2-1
CASSVRWGSSYNEQFF
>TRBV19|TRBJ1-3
CATPLPDVESGNTIYF
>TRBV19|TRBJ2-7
CASSTGYEQYF
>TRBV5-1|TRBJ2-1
CASSPAPDEQFF
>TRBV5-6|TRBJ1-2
CASSTWDRLGRGYTF
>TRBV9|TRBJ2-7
CASSVSSSGEQYF
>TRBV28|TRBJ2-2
CASSPTGRRWTGELFF
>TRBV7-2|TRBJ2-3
CASSLARELVYTQYF
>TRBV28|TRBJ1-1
CASRPHTGSGTEAFF
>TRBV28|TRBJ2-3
CASSRLALGTDTQYF
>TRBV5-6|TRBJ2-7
CASSLGGLAAYEQYF
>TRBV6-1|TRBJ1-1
CASIPTAMNTEAFF
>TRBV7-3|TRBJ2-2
CASSSQGNGELFF
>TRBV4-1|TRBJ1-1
CASSHSNRDPNTEAFF
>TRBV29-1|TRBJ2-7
CSGKRQGSEQYF
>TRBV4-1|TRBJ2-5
CASSQLGQPQETQYF
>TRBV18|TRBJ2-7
CASSPPGPPGEQYF
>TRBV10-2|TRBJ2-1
CASRGLAGHEQFF
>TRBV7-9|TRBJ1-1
CASSLVPGQNTEAFF
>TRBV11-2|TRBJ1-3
CASTETGSGNTIYF
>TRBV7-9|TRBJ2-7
CASSLQVAPYEQYF
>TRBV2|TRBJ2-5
CASSLKETQYF
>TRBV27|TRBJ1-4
CASSHLSDRGGATNEKLFF